This T cell receptor (beta chain) was sequenced for a study of blood T cell repertoires in COVID-19. Study information: The United States, Italy and Spain supplied acute and convalescent COVID-19 samples. PBMCs, B-cell-depleted T cells, or T cells provided the cDNA or gDNA that made up the material.

Original handling: For nucleated cells, counts were estimated from reference gene primer amplification. Repertoires were generated with immunoSEQ multiplex PCR, while TCRdb's copy carries only in-frame clones and drops some. V and J calls and clone size come straight from that table; D and trimming were deduced from the DNA. Counted here are roughly 170,000 clones, 84% occurring once; the ten biggest clones make up roughly 7.1%. Material: peripheral blood. The TCR comes from a human donor in a cohort sampled during active COVID-19.

The CDR3 sequence is CASSIGSGGGNKNEQFF. CDR3 sequence (DNA): TGTGCCAGTAGTATCGGTAGCGGGGGGGGCAATAAAAATGAGCAGTTCTTC. The chain couples TRBV19 to TRBJ2-1; 11 bases map to TRBD2. The germline V gene encodes CDR1 LNHDA and CDR2 SQIVND (reference sequence). With V trimmed by 3 bases and J by 7 bases, 11 bases remained unmatched. The CDR3 is 17 amino acids.